This T cell receptor beta chain was found in a study of blood T cell repertoires in COVID-19. Background on the study: From T cells, B-cell-depleted T cells, or PBMCs came the material, which was cDNA or gDNA.

Per the authors' pipeline: Amplification of reference gene primers provided the estimated nucleated cell counts. Assay: immunoSEQ multiplex PCR; the TCRdb copy retains only in-frame clones and omits some. V, J and clone size were drawn from that table, and D and trimming were deduced from the DNA. The repertoire holds approximately 300,000 clones, with approximately 90% as singletons. Those enrolled in Seattle joined during active infection and were followed longitudinally afterward. The sample consisted of peripheral blood. This TCR derives from a woman aged 50 to 60 with COVID-19, enrolled during active disease.

CDR3 loop: CASSQVTLAKNIQYF. DNA of the CDR3: TGTGCCAGCAGCCAAGTTACATTAGCCAAAAACATTCAGTACTTC. The chain carries TRBV4-2 and TRBJ2-4; D not certain. Per germline, CDR1 LGHNA and CDR2 YNFKEQ. V was trimmed by 1 base and J by 0 bases, leaving 7 bases between them. The CDR3 is 15 amino acids.